This T cell receptor beta chain was obtained from a study of cytomegalovirus exposure and HLA in healthy donors. Overall study results and limits: Three chains linked to CMV were shown in vitro to be specific for CMV antigens.

Losses at the gene ends were 6 bases for V and 1 base for J; bases not matched to a gene: 4. This CDR3 contains 14 residues. Germline V gene data show CDR1 as SNHLY and CDR2 as FYNNEI. PCR employed 60 Vbeta and 13 Jbeta primers. Only in-frame clones appear in the TCRdb table, and some are missing; sequencing was by immunoSEQ multiplex PCR. The table shows some 120,000 clones, with 81% occurring only once. In this sample, this clone turned up a few times. Antigen specificity is unknown. The rearrangement joins TRBV2 to TRBJ1-1; 8 bases align to TRBD1. The sequenced sample consisted of PBMCs. The clonotype originates from a woman aged 40 to 50 in good health and CMV-seronegative. DNA of the CDR3: TGTGCCAGCAGAACCGGGACAGGGAACACTGAAGCTTTCTTT. Protein sequence: CASRTGTGNTEAFF.